This T cell receptor (beta chain) was identified in a study of low-dose radiotherapy and immunotherapy resistance in tumors. Study details: Per fraction, Cohort 2 was given 1 Gy every two weeks, accumulating a total of 13 Gy over 26 weeks.

First-strand cDNA relied on TRAV- and TRBV-specific primers spanning alpha and beta chains. A constant-region primer paired with the V-primer adapter amplified TCRs over around 18 PCR cycles. TCRdb re-called the reads with MiXCR, one entry per CDR3 protein. The sample lists around 15,000 distinct CDR3 sequences, approximately 70% occurring once. This CDR3 has 11 amino acids. Germline V gives CDR1 MNHEY, CDR2 SVGEGT. V lost 4 bases and J lost 1, with 1 base in between. The source of this sequence is a human donor with advanced metastatic prostate, ovarian, gallbladder or colorectal cancer (not recorded which). This table probably holds off-target reads from a library built for another chain. The chain is built from TRBV6-2 or TRBV6-3 and TRBJ1-1; D not resolved. The CDR3 loop reads CASSWNTEAFF. The CDR3 DNA follows: TGTGCCAGCAGTTGGAACACTGAAGCTTTCTTT.